One and the same sample provided the 12 T cell receptor beta chains below, sequenced in a study of T cells in Graves' hyperthyroidism and ophthalmopathy. From RNA transcripts, TCR beta CDR3 regions were amplified. The TCR CDR3 first-round RT-PCR relied on the HTBI primer set. MiXCR, applied by TCRdb to the multiplex PCR reads, yields one record per CDR3 protein. In the table there are hundreds of thousands of distinct CDR3 sequences, around 39% of which are singletons. Sequencing was carried out using blood. The origin of the receptors is a young man with Graves' hyperthyroidism.

The CDR3 is CASSSTRGPWEPLHF. The CDR3 DNA is TGTGCCAGCAGCAGCACCAGGGGCCCCTGGGAGCCCCTCCACTTT. This sequence joins TRBV7-9 and TRBJ1-6; maybe TRBD1 (6 bases). The germline V gene has CDR1 SEHNR and CDR2 FQNEAQ (reference sequence). V was pared by 5 bases and J by 13 bases, with 21 bases between. The CDR3 is 15 amino acids.

The J gene is TRBJ1-2, the V gene TRBV15; 10 positions match TRBD1. Germline loops: CDR1 LNHNV, CDR2 YYDKDF (reference sequence). This CDR3 region has 17 residues. J gave up 3 bases and V 3 bases, and 10 bases lay outside the gene matches. The CDR3 is CATSSGSETGGDYGYTF. The CDR3 coding sequence is TGTGCCACCAGCAGCGGATCCGAGACAGGGGGCGACTATGGCTACACCTTC.

CDR3 coding DNA: TGTGCCAGCAGCTTGGCCTGGGAGGTAACCTACGAGCAGTACTTC. Its translation is CASSLAWEVTYEQYF. The chain has TRBV7-9 and TRBJ2-7; a possible D gene is TRBD2 (6 bases). Germline-derived CDR1 and CDR2 are SEHNR and FQNEAQ (reference sequence). The germline V and J ends were trimmed by 3 bases and 2 bases, with 14 bases remaining between them. The CDR3 has 15 amino acids.

V gene TRBV28 combines with J gene TRBJ1-5; D is undetermined. V was pared by 3 bases and J by 1 base, with 7 bases between. Germline lookup yields CDR1 MDHEN and CDR2 SYDVKM. The CDR3 consists of 14 residues. CDR3 residues: CASSLSRSNQPQHF. Here the CDR3 DNA reads TGTGCCAGCAGTTTGTCCAGAAGCAATCAGCCCCAGCATTTT.

This clonotype has only a few counts. V gene TRBV19 combines with J gene TRBJ2-2, with TRBD2 identical over 11 bases. Germline V gene sequence: CDR1 LNHDA, CDR2 SQIVND (reference sequence). After removal of 9 bases from V and 1 base from J, the junction contained 7 bases not matched to a gene. The length of the CDR3 is 16 residues. CDR3 protein: CASPPGTSGNTGELFF. In DNA form, the CDR3 reads TGTGCCAGCCCCCCAGGGACTAGCGGGAACACCGGGGAGCTGTTTTTT.

The chain links TRBV9 to TRBJ2-2; the match to TRBD2 covers 13 bases. The trim removed 5 bases at V and 7 bases at J, leaving 8 bases unmatched. Looked up from germline, CDR1 is SGDLS and CDR2 is YYNGEE. This CDR3 has 16 residues. DNA for the CDR3: TGTGCCAGCAGACTAGGACTAGCGGGAGTAGGCGGGGAGCTGTTTTTT. It specifies CASRLGLAGVGGELFF.

The rearrangement links TRBV7-3 to TRBJ2-5; D is unclear. The V end was cut by 4 bases, the J end by 2 bases, with 8 bases between. From germline, CDR1 is SGHTA and CDR2 FQGTGA. CDR3 length equals 13 residues. The CDR3 spells CASSYNQQETQYF. The CDR3 DNA reads as TGTGCCAGCAGCTATAACCAACAAGAGACCCAGTACTTC.

The chain combines TRBV14 with TRBJ2-2; weak D call: TRBD1 (6 bases). V lost 3 bases and J 4 bases, leaving 15 bases between the germline ends. CDR1 is SGHDN and CDR2 is FVKESK in the germline V gene. This CDR3 is 16 amino acids long. CDR3 DNA: TGTGCCAGCAGCCAGGAACAACAGGGTCGCACCGGGGAGCTGTTTTTT. It is translated as CASSQEQQGRTGELFF.

This clonotype has at least ten counts. The V gene is TRBV7-2, the J gene TRBJ1-1; D not certain. Germline-derived CDR1 and CDR2 are SGHTA and FQGNSA. V lost 5 bases and J lost 3, with 4 bases in between. The CDR3 consists of 11 residues. In nucleotides, the CDR3 is TGTGCCAGCAGCGCATACACTGAAGCTTTCTTT. It codes for CASSAYTEAFF.

This clonotype was counted between two and nine times. The CDR3 coding sequence is TGCGCCAGCAGCTTAGGGATCTTCATATCAGCCGAAGCTTTCTTT. This gives the protein CASSLGIFISAEAFF. V is TRBV5-1 and J is TRBJ1-1; no clear D gene. This CDR3 is 15 amino acids long. Germline CDR1 and CDR2: SGHRS and YFSETQ. The V end was cut by 2 bases, the J end by 8 bases, with 19 bases between.

The chain joins TRBV19 to TRBJ1-5, with TRBD1 identical over 8 bases. V trimming: 9 bases; J trimming: 3 bases; junction bases outside the gene matches: 4. From germline, CDR1 is LNHDA and CDR2 SQIVND (reference sequence). This CDR3 has 13 amino acids. Here the CDR3 reads CARDREDNQPQHF. CDR3 nucleotides: TGTGCCAGGGACAGGGAGGACAATCAGCCCCAGCATTTT.

Concerning this clonotype itself: Germline is not matched at one junction end, which may reflect a read error. The chain uses TRBV7-2 and TRBJ2-7; 9 bases align to TRBD1. Germline CDR1 SGHTA, CDR2 FQGNSA. CDR3 length: 16 residues. Here the CDR3 reads CASSQDGDRERYEQYF. CDR3 DNA sequence: TGCGCCAGCAGCCAAGATGGGGACAGGGAACGCTACGAGCAGTACTTC.